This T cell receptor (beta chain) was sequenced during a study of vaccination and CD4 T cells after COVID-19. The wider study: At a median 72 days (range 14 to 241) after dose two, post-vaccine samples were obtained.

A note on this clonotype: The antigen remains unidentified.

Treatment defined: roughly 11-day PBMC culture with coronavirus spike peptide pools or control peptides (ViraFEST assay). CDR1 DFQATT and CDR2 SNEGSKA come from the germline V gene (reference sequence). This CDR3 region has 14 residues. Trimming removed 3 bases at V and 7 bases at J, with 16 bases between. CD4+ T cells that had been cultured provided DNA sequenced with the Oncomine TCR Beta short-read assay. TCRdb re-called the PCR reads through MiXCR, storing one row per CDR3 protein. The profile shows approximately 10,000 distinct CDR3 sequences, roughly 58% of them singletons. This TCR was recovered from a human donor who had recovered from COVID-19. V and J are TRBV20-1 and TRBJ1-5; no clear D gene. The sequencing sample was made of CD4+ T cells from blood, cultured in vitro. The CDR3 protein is CSASHVQAGQPQHF. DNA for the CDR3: TGCAGTGCTAGTCACGTTCAAGCGGGACAGCCCCAGCATTTT.